This TCR beta chain comes out of a study of vaccination and CD4 T cells after COVID-19. The treatment is: approximately 11-day PBMC culture with coronavirus spike peptide pools or control peptides (ViraFEST assay). Researchers grew the cells for under eleven days and then pulled out CD4+ T cells by negative selection. The CDR3 covers 14 residues. Germline loops: CDR1 SGHRS, CDR2 YFSETQ. With 0 bases removed from V and 4 bases from J, the gap between germline ends came to 9 bases. Once obtained from cultured CD4+ T cells, the DNA was sequenced using the Oncomine TCR Beta short-read assay. From CD4+ T cells that had been cultured, genomic DNA was extracted. A single record per CDR3 protein comes from TCRdb applying MiXCR to the PCR reads. This table has 15,000 to 25,000 distinct CDR3 sequences, over 50% appearing once. Note on this clonotype: Antigen: not known.

The V gene is TRBV5-1, the J gene TRBJ2-3; no reliable D call. Material: CD4+ T cells from blood, cultured in vitro. This TCR was recovered from a human donor who had recovered from COVID-19. The CDR3 coding sequence is TGCGCCAGCAGCTTGGAACCCCGATCAGATACGCAGTATTTT. As protein: CASSLEPRSDTQYF. Full variable domain (outside the CDR3, taken from reference TRBV5-1 and TRBJ2-3): KAGVTQTPRYLIKTRGQQVTLSCSPISGHRSVSWYQQTPGQGLQFLFEYFSETQRNKGNFPGRFSGRQFSNSRSEMNVSTLELGDSALYLCASSLEPRSDTQYFGPGTRLTVL.